This entry lists 30 T cell receptor beta chains sequenced from one sample in a study of cytomegalovirus exposure and HLA in healthy donors. With 60 Vbeta and 13 Jbeta primers, the PCR was carried out. Repertoires were generated with immunoSEQ multiplex PCR, while TCRdb's copy carries only in-frame clones and drops some. The table records about 160,000 clones, over 80% of them present only once. The sample consisted of PBMCs. All receptors derive from a boy aged 2-15 years in good health and CMV-seronegative.

The chain combines TRBV5-1 with TRBJ2-3; no definite D call. The V end lost 1 base, the J end lost 5 bases, and 11 bases lay between the germline ends. The germline gives CDR1 SGHRS, CDR2 YFSETQ. This CDR3 is 14 amino acids long. The CDR3 coding sequence is TGCGCCAGCAGCTTGAGGAGTTTAGGAGATACGCAGTATTTT. This sequence encodes CASSLRSLGDTQYF.

The rearrangement uses TRBV19 and TRBJ2-3, with 13 bases identical to TRBD2. The CDR3 is 17 amino acids. V lost 5 bases and J lost 6; bases outside the gene matches: 11. Germline V CDR1 and CDR2: LNHDA, SQIVND (reference sequence). CDR3 DNA sequence: TGTGCCAGTAGTGCACCGGGACTAGCGGGATTATGGGATACGCAGTATTTT. This sequence encodes CASSAPGLAGLWDTQYF.

J is TRBJ1-2 and V is TRBV29-1; tentative D call: TRBD1 (5 bases). CDR3 length: 11 residues. V was clipped by 6 bases and J by 6 bases, with 11 bases between them. CDR1 is SQVTM and CDR2 is ANQGSEA in the germline V gene. The CDR3 sequence: CSVDRGNGYTF. The CDR3 DNA reads as TGCAGCGTAGACCGGGGGAATGGCTACACCTTC.

CDR3 DNA: TGTGCCAGCAGCGTAAGCCGCTACACTGAAGCTTTCTTT. Translating gives CASSVSRYTEAFF. This chain connects TRBV9 to TRBJ1-1; D gene ambiguous. Per germline, CDR1 SGDLS and CDR2 YYNGEE. The CDR3 contains 13 residues. V was cut by 1 base and J by 3 bases, with 7 bases left in between. Full variable domain (missing parts from reference TRBV9 and TRBJ1-1): DSGVTQTPKHLITATGQRVTLRCSPRSGDLSVYWYQQSLDQGLQFLIQYYNGEERAKGNILERFSAQQFPDLHSELNLSSLELGDSALYFCASSVSRYTEAFFGQGTRLTVV.

The rearrangement joins TRBV29-1 to TRBJ2-7; 7 nucleotides match TRBD2. The CDR3 is 13 amino acids. CDR1 and CDR2 (germline): SQVTM, ANQGSEA. V trimming: 4 bases; J trimming: 8 bases; junction bases outside the gene matches: 11. Here the CDR3 reads CSVGREGRDQQYF. CDR3 DNA sequence: TGCAGCGTTGGGAGGGAGGGCCGTGATCAGCAGTACTTC.

This chain links TRBV5-1 with TRBJ1-2; possible D gene TRBD1, 6 bases. The CDR3 is 14 amino acids. V lost 1 base and J lost 0, with 7 bases in between. The germline V gene has CDR1 SGHRS and CDR2 YFSETQ. CDR3 protein: CASSLRDTNYGYTF. The CDR3 nucleotides are TGCGCCAGCAGCTTGAGGGACACTAACTATGGCTACACCTTC.

The gene calls are TRBV18 and TRBJ2-7; D might be TRBD1 (6 bases). Deletions cut 5 bases from V and 7 bases from J, with 15 bases between. The CDR3 sequence is 13 residues long. Germline V gene lookup returns CDR1 KGHSH and CDR2 LQKENI. As DNA, the CDR3 is TGTGCCAGCTCAGCAAATTTTCAGGGGGAGCAGTACTTC. Its protein product is CASSANFQGEQYF.

This clone was counted only a few times. The chain links TRBV25-1 to TRBJ1-2; D remains unclear. Per the germline V gene, CDR1 is MGHDK and CDR2 is SYGVNS. V shed 6 bases and J shed 2 bases, with 10 bases lying between them. The CDR3 consists of 13 residues. DNA of the CDR3: TGTGCCAGCAGACCTCCGGGGAACTATGGCTACACCTTC. Encoded protein: CASRPPGNYGYTF.

The rearrangement links TRBV2 to TRBJ2-3; 7 nucleotides agree with TRBD2. The germline V gene encodes CDR1 SNHLY and CDR2 FYNNEI. Trimming took 5 bases from V and 2 from J; bases not matched to a gene: 7. This CDR3 comprises 15 residues. The CDR3 DNA is TGTGCCAGCAGTTCAACTAGCGCCTTCACAGATACGCAGTATTTT. Protein product: CASSSTSAFTDTQYF.

The chain combines TRBV27 with TRBJ2-7; D may be TRBD2 (6 bases). CDR1 MNHEY and CDR2 SMNVEV come from the germline V gene (reference sequence). The CDR3 consists of 17 residues. V was clipped by 1 base and J by 0 bases, with 16 bases between them. CDR3 nucleotide sequence: TGTGCCAGCAGTTTATATCCCCTGGGGGGAAACTCCTACGAGCAGTACTTC. Residues: CASSLYPLGGNSYEQYF.

The CDR3: CAWSFEWLGSMEAEQYF. The CDR3 DNA follows: TGTGCCTGGAGTTTTGAATGGTTAGGCAGTATGGAGGCCGAGCAGTACTTC. V usage is TRBV30 and J usage is TRBJ2-7; possible D gene TRBD2, 5 bases. Germline assignment: CDR1 GTSNPN and CDR2 SVGIG (reference sequence). V shed 2 bases and J shed 6 bases, with 26 bases lying between them. The CDR3 sequence is 17 residues long. Full variable domain (rest looked up from reference TRBV30 and TRBJ2-7): SQTIHQWPATLVQPVGSPLSLECTVEGTSNPNLYWYRQAAGRGLQLLFYSVGIGQISSEVPQNLSASRPQDRQFILSSKKLLLSDSGFYLCAWSFEWLGSMEAEQYFGPGTRLTVT.

The chain is built from TRBV30 and TRBJ1-1; perhaps TRBD1 as D (5 bases). The CDR3 extends over 14 amino acids. The V gene lost 4 bases and the J gene lost 1 base, with 13 bases spanning the gap. Germline V gene sequence: CDR1 GTSNPN, CDR2 SVGIG (reference sequence). CDR3 amino acids: CAWTWSGSNTEAFF. The CDR3 DNA follows: TGTGCCTGGACGTGGTCAGGGTCGAACACTGAAGCTTTCTTT.

This rearrangement joins TRBV11-2 to TRBJ1-1; D uncertain. There are 13 residues in the CDR3. V was pared by 2 bases and J by 0 bases, with 4 bases between. Germline lookup yields CDR1 SGHAT and CDR2 FQNNGV. The CDR3 reads CASSLSMNTEAFF. CDR3 coding DNA: TGTGCCAGCAGCTTAAGCATGAACACTGAAGCTTTCTTT.

This sequence joins TRBV19 and TRBJ1-1; tentatively, D is TRBD1 (6 bases). Germline assignment: CDR1 LNHDA and CDR2 SQIVND (reference sequence). V was trimmed by 4 bases and J by 0 bases, leaving 12 bases between them. This CDR3 comprises 15 residues. The CDR3 sequence is CASSTDRFMNTEAFF. The CDR3, as DNA: TGTGCCAGTAGTACCGACAGGTTCATGAACACTGAAGCTTTCTTT.

V usage is TRBV7-8 and J usage is TRBJ1-6; 10 nucleotides agree with TRBD1. Trimming at V came to 0 bases and at J to 9 bases, leaving 11 bases not matched to a gene. Germline loops: CDR1 SGHVS, CDR2 FQNEAQ. The CDR3 spans 18 residues. CDR3 sequence: CASSLARVTGGVSSPLHF. CDR3 in DNA: TGTGCCAGCAGCTTAGCGCGGGTGACAGGGGGCGTAAGTTCACCCCTCCACTTT. Together with reference TRBV7-8 and TRBJ1-6, the CDR3 gives the full variable domain: GAGVSQSPRYKVAKRGQDVALRCDPISGHVSLFWYQQALGQGPEFLTYFQNEAQLDKSGLPSDRFFAERPEGSVSTLKIQRTQQEDSAVYLCASSLARVTGGVSSPLHFGNGTRLTVT.

The V and J genes are TRBV7-9 and TRBJ1-2, with D tentatively TRBD1 (6 bases). This CDR3 is 13 amino acids long. Trimming took off 4 bases at V and 8 bases at J, with 14 bases between the two ends. Germline assignment: CDR1 SEHNR and CDR2 FQNEAQ (reference sequence). DNA of the CDR3: TGTGCCAGCAGCTACAACAGGGTTGAAGGCTACACCTTC. This sequence encodes CASSYNRVEGYTF. The whole variable domain, filled in from reference TRBV7-9 and TRBJ1-2, reads DTGVSQNPRHKITKRGQNVTFRCDPISEHNRLYWYRQTLGQGPEFLTYFQNEAQLEKSRLLSDRFSAERPKGSFSTLEIQRTEQGDSAMYLCASSYNRVEGYTFGSGTRLTVV.

This clone occurred once. This chain connects TRBV5-1 to TRBJ2-1; 8 nucleotides align to TRBD2. This CDR3 has 16 residues. With 1 base clipped from V and 0 bases from J, the junction kept 3 bases outside the gene matches. Germline-derived CDR1 and CDR2 are SGHRS and YFSETQ. DNA of the CDR3: TGCGCCAGCAGCTTGAACGGGGGGGGCTCCTACAATGAGCAGTTCTTC. Translated, it gives CASSLNGGGSYNEQFF.

This chain connects TRBV7-2 to TRBJ2-3; TRBD1 matches at 9 bases. CDR1 and CDR2 from the germline V gene are SGHTA and FQGNSA. V lost 1 base and J lost 8; bases outside the gene matches: 7. The CDR3 contains 15 residues. CDR3 amino acids: CASSLEGTGYSTQYF. The CDR3 nucleotides are TGTGCCAGCAGCTTAGAAGGGACAGGGTATAGTACGCAGTATTTT.

V usage is TRBV14 and J usage is TRBJ2-7, with TRBD2 matching over 7 bases. Losses at the gene ends were 1 base for V and 3 bases for J; bases not matched to a gene: 3. This CDR3 comprises 14 residues. Germline CDR1 is SGHDN and CDR2 is FVKESK. The CDR3 nucleotides are TGTGCCAGCAGCCAAGTGGCTAGCGGCTACGAGCAGTACTTC. Residues: CASSQVASGYEQYF.

V is TRBV5-6 and J is TRBJ2-1, with 7 bases identical to TRBD2. V dropped 2 bases and J dropped 7; count of bases not matched to a gene: 9. CDR1 is SGHDT and CDR2 is YYEEEE in the germline V gene. The CDR3 totals 15 residues. The CDR3, as DNA: TGTGCCAGCAGCTTATCCCCCGCCGGGGGGAATGAGCAGTTCTTC. Translation: CASSLSPAGGNEQFF.

As for this clone: Within the sample, other DNA sequences also encode this same CDR3. This chain connects TRBV20-1 to TRBJ2-3; weak D call: TRBD2 (5 bases). The CDR3 length is 10 residues. V was shortened by 6 bases and J by 6 bases, with 7 bases between the two germline ends. Germline loops: CDR1 DFQATT, CDR2 SNEGSKA (reference sequence). CDR3 coding DNA: TGCAGTGCGAGGAGGGATACGCAGTATTTT. It encodes CSARRDTQYF.

The chain combines TRBV7-2 with TRBJ2-3; D unclear. V was shortened by 5 bases and J by 9 bases, with 12 bases between the two germline ends. In germline, CDR1 is SGHTA, CDR2 FQGNSA. The CDR3 totals 12 residues. CDR3 in DNA: TGTGCCAGCAGCGGTAACTTCCGGACGCAGTATTTT. Protein sequence: CASSGNFRTQYF.

The chain couples TRBV6-5 to TRBJ2-3, with 7 bases identical to TRBD2. Trimming at V came to 10 bases and at J to 2 bases, leaving 3 bases not matched to a gene. This CDR3 is 12 amino acids long. Germline lookup yields CDR1 MNHEY and CDR2 SVGAGI. The CDR3 protein is CATRDYTDTQYF. CDR3 coding DNA: TGTGCCACCCGGGACTACACAGATACGCAGTATTTT.

This clone appeared once. The V gene is TRBV2, the J gene TRBJ1-5, with D maybe TRBD1 (5 bases). The CDR3 consists of 15 residues. V was trimmed by 2 bases and J by 3 bases, leaving 11 bases between them. The germline V gene has CDR1 SNHLY and CDR2 FYNNEI. The CDR3 DNA follows: TGTGCCAGCAGTGAACTGGGGGGATACAATCAGCCCCAGCATTTT. Residues: CASSELGGYNQPQHF.

This chain uses TRBV5-6 with TRBJ2-2, with 7 bases that match TRBD1. With V trimmed by 3 bases and J by 2 bases, 4 bases remained unmatched. The germline CDR1 and CDR2 sequences are SGHDT and YYEEEE. This CDR3 has 15 amino acids. CDR3 in DNA: TGTGCCAGCAGCTCCCGGGACAGAAACACCGGGGAGCTGTTTTTT. It specifies CASSSRDRNTGELFF.

The chain carries TRBV6-5 and TRBJ1-6; D may be TRBD1 (5 bases). Looked up from germline, CDR1 is MNHEY and CDR2 is SVGAGI. This CDR3 spans 14 amino acids. With 0 bases removed from V and 10 bases from J, the gap between germline ends came to 10 bases. CDR3 protein: CASSYSSGGSPLHF. CDR3 DNA: TGTGCCAGCAGTTACTCGTCGGGGGGATCACCCCTCCACTTT.

The CDR3 loop reads CASSLEGAGANVLTF. Here the CDR3 DNA reads TGTGCCAGCAGCTTAGAGGGAGCGGGGGCCAACGTCCTGACTTTC. V usage is TRBV11-2 and J usage is TRBJ2-6; a weak D match, TRBD2 (5 bases). From germline, CDR1 is SGHAT and CDR2 FQNNGV. Trimming took 0 bases from V and 4 from J, leaving 7 bases between them. The CDR3 has 15 residues. The complete variable domain, with remaining parts taken from reference TRBV11-2 and TRBJ2-6, reads EAGVAQSPRYKIIEKRQSVAFWCNPISGHATLYWYQQILGQGPKLLIQFQNNGVVDDSQLPKDRFSAERLKGVDSTLKIQPAKLEDSAVYLCASSLEGAGANVLTFGAGSRLTVL.

About this clone: Mismatch with germline at one junction end may stem from a read error. Other DNA sequences within the sample encode an identical CDR3. The CDR3 bases are TGTGCCAGTAGCTTTCTGGCGGGAGTCGGGAATGAGCAGTTCTTC. Translated, it gives CASSFLAGVGNEQFF. The J gene is TRBJ2-1, the V gene TRBV5-4, with 7 bases aligning to TRBD2. The CDR3 runs 15 residues. Per germline, CDR1 SGHNT and CDR2 YYREEE (reference sequence).

The chain joins TRBV7-2 to TRBJ2-1, with 8 bases that match TRBD2. The V and J ends lost 2 bases and 0 bases, in that order; junction bases with no gene match: 6. The CDR3 sequence is 17 residues long. Germline loops: CDR1 SGHTA, CDR2 FQGNSA. DNA of the CDR3: TGTGCCAGCAGCTTATTTCGGGAGGGGAGCTCCTACAATGAGCAGTTCTTC. Translated, it gives CASSLFREGSSYNEQFF.

The chain is built from TRBV7-9 and TRBJ2-6, with 10 bases identical to TRBD1. This CDR3 contains 17 residues. CDR1 and CDR2 from the germline V gene are SEHNR and FQNEAQ (reference sequence). Losses at the gene ends were 3 bases for V and 1 base for J; bases not matched to a gene: 3. CDR3 residues: CASSLGTGVSGANVLTF. For the CDR3, the DNA is TGTGCCAGCAGCTTGGGGACAGGGGTGTCTGGGGCCAACGTCCTGACTTTC.